The subject of this entry is one T cell receptor beta chain. Using genomic DNA as the template, TCR beta VDJ and CDR3 profiling was carried out. TCRdb reprocessed the reads with MiXCR, giving one entry per CDR3 protein. Of about 270,000 distinct CDR3 sequences listed, around 60% are singletons. This sample is drawn from a study of CD8+CD57+ T cells in acquired aplastic anemia. Germline-derived CDR1 and CDR2 are DFQATT and SNEGSKA (reference sequence). Trimming removed 6 bases from V and 1 base from J, with 25 bases in between. The CDR3 extends over 17 amino acids. This clonotype was obtained from a human donor with severe aplastic anemia or a healthy control (not recorded which). J is TRBJ2-7 and V is TRBV20-1, with D maybe TRBD1 (6 bases). The sequenced sample consisted of sorted CD4+, CD8+, or CD8+CD57+ T cells (not recorded which) from PBMCs. Here the CDR3 reads CSASSEAPGTLSYEQYF. Here the CDR3 DNA reads TGCAGTGCCAGCAGTGAAGCCCCCGGGACACTATCCTACGAGCAGTACTTC.